In this sample, the clone carrying this TCR beta chain turned up many times. Germline V gene data show CDR1 as MDHEN and CDR2 as SYDVKM. After removal of 6 bases from V and 4 bases from J, the junction contained 9 bases not matched to a gene. The CDR3 sequence is 15 residues long. The investigators amplified TCR beta CDR3 regions from RNA transcripts. The HTBI set primed first-round TCR CDR3 RT-PCR. TCRdb fed the multiplex PCR reads into MiXCR, producing one record per CDR3 protein. The sample has 500,000 to 750,000 distinct CDR3 sequences, approximately 14% seen once. The data stem from a study of T cells in Graves' hyperthyroidism and ophthalmopathy.

The sequencing input was blood. The chain carries TRBV28 and TRBJ2-3; 8 bases fit TRBD1. The source of this sequence is a woman in her 30s with Graves' hyperthyroidism. The CDR3 bases are TGTGCCAGCAGCCTCTCGGACAGGGCCCCAGATACGCAGTATTTT. It codes for CASSLSDRAPDTQYF.